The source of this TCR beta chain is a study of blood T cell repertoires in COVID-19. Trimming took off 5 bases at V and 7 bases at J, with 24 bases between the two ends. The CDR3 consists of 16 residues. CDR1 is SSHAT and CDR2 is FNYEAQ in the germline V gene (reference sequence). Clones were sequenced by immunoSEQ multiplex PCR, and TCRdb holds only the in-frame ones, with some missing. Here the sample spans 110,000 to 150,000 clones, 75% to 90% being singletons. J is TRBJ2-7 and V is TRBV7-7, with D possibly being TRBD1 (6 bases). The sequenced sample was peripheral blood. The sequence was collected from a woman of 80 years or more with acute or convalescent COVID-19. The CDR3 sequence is CASSPYTGIRSYEQYF. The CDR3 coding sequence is TGTGCCAGCAGCCCGTACACAGGGATCCGTTCGTATGAGCAGTACTTC.